This is a list of T cell receptor beta chains from one sample in a study of cytomegalovirus exposure and HLA in healthy donors. Here immunoSEQ multiplex PCR was the method, and the copy in TCRdb shows in-frame clones only, minus some. The sample records approximately 210,000 clones, roughly 85% being singletons. The sequenced sample was PBMCs. All receptors come from a male donor in good health and CMV-seronegative. The CDR3 runs from the conserved cysteine through the conserved F or W. D genes are given only for firm matches. Clone size is stated in some rows and not others, as once, few, many or a class when expanded.

v_call	d_call	clone_size	j_call	cdr3_aa	cdr3_nt
TRBV5-4	TRBD1	NA	TRBJ2-5	CASTEGQSTQETQYF	TGTGCCAGCACCGAGGGACAGTCAACACAAGAGACCCAGTACTTC
TRBV11-3	NA	NA	TRBJ1-1	CASSLVSDTEAFF	TGTGCCAGCAGCTTAGTCAGTGACACTGAAGCTTTCTTT
TRBV4-1	TRBD1	NA	TRBJ2-1	CASSPDRGHEQFF	TGCGCCAGCAGCCCGGACAGGGGGCATGAGCAGTTCTTC
TRBV5-6	TRBD1	NA	TRBJ2-7	CASSLPGQGASYEQYF	TGTGCCAGCAGCTTGCCGGGACAGGGGGCATCCTACGAGCAGTACTTC
TRBV6-4	TRBD2	NA	TRBJ2-3	CASSSGTSGSDTQYF	TGTGCCAGCAGTTCGGGAACTAGCGGGTCAGATACGCAGTATTTT
TRBV15	TRBD1	NA	TRBJ2-5	CATSRELSDRGGETQYF	TGTGCCACCAGCAGAGAGCTCTCGGACAGGGGGGGAGAGACCCAGTACTTC
TRBV11-2	TRBD2	few	TRBJ2-5	CASSLVSVWREVRETQYF	TGTGCCAGCAGCTTAGTTTCAGTCTGGCGGGAGGTGAGGGAGACCCAGTACTTC
TRBV28	TRBD1	NA	TRBJ1-2	CASRQGLAYGYTF	TGTGCCAGCAGACAGGGGTTGGCCTACGGCTACACCTTC
TRBV28	NA	once	TRBJ1-5	CASRPLSTPSNQPQHF	TGTGCCAGCAGACCTTTGTCTACCCCAAGCAATCAGCCCCAGCATTTT
TRBV7-8	TRBD1	few	TRBJ2-2	CASSLWTGGTGELFF	TGTGCCAGCAGCTTATGGACAGGGGGCACCGGGGAGCTGTTTTTT
TRBV19	TRBD1	NA	TRBJ1-5	CASSPRTGGYGRQPQHF	TGTGCCAGTAGTCCTCGGACAGGTGGGTATGGGCGACAGCCCCAGCATTTT
TRBV4-3	NA	NA	TRBJ1-2	CASSAGLYGYTF	TGCGCCAGCAGCGCAGGGCTCTATGGCTACACCTTC
TRBV7-6	NA	NA	TRBJ2-2	CASSLVGAVTGELFF	TGTGCCAGCAGCTTAGTGGGGGCTGTCACCGGGGAGCTGTTTTTT
TRBV28	TRBD1	few	TRBJ1-2	CASSLRDRFYGYTF	TGTGCCAGCAGTCTCCGGGACAGGTTCTATGGCTACACCTTC
TRBV19	NA	NA	TRBJ1-5	CASSIGSNGQPQHF	TGTGCCAGTAGTATAGGCTCTAACGGTCAGCCCCAGCATTTT
TRBV7-6	TRBD2	NA	TRBJ2-5	CASSSGLAGFQETQYF	TGTGCCAGCAGCTCGGGACTAGCGGGGTTCCAAGAGACCCAGTACTTC
TRBV5-3	NA	NA	TRBJ1-5	CARSLSDQPQHF	TGTGCCAGAAGCTTGTCGGATCAGCCCCAGCATTTT
TRBV7-9	NA	NA	TRBJ1-1	CASSLNFGYTEAFF	TGTGCCAGCAGCTTAAATTTCGGGTACACTGAAGCTTTCTTT
TRBV6-5	NA	NA	TRBJ1-2	CAAEVCGYTF	TGTGCCGCCGAGGTGTGTGGCTACACCTTC
TRBV25-1	TRBD1	once	TRBJ2-7	CASSPETGQGASYEQYF	TGTGCCAGCAGCCCTGAAACAGGGCAGGGGGCCTCCTACGAGCAGTACTTC
TRBV10-3	NA	NA	TRBJ2-3	CAIEGETDTQYF	TGTGCCATCGAGGGGGAGACAGATACGCAGTATTTT
TRBV30	TRBD1	NA	TRBJ2-6	CASSGTGTWGANVLTF	TGTGCCTCTTCCGGGACAGGGACTTGGGGGGCCAACGTCCTGACTTTC
TRBV6-1	TRBD1	NA	TRBJ1-2	CASRETGNYGYTF	TGTGCCAGCAGGGAGACAGGGAACTATGGCTACACCTTC
TRBV5-5	NA	NA	TRBJ1-4	CASSLAILFELGINEKLFF	TGTGCCAGCAGCTTGGCCATCCTCTTTGAGCTGGGCATTAATGAAAAACTGTTTTTT
TRBV27	TRBD2	once	TRBJ2-1	CASSTTSGSKYEQFF	TGTGCCAGCAGCACGACTAGCGGGAGTAAGTATGAGCAGTTCTTC
TRBV6-5	NA	NA	TRBJ2-5	CASSRLGGRETQYF	TGTGCCAGCAGTAGACTCGGGGGTCGAGAGACCCAGTACTTC
TRBV5-6	NA	NA	TRBJ1-2	CASSLEVHTVNYGYTF	TGTGCCAGCAGCTTGGAGGTACACACAGTCAACTATGGCTACACCTTC
TRBV29-1	NA	NA	TRBJ2-1	CSVPTPSGIEQFF	TGCAGCGTTCCGACTCCATCAGGGATTGAGCAGTTCTTC
TRBV9	NA	NA	TRBJ1-4	CASSASQGLTNEKLFF	TGTGCCAGCAGCGCCTCTCAGGGTTTGACTAATGAAAAACTGTTTTTT
TRBV7-9	TRBD2	NA	TRBJ2-7	CASSPQRGMDEQYF	TGTGCCAGCAGCCCACAGCGGGGAATGGACGAGCAGTACTTC
TRBV27	NA	NA	TRBJ2-3	CASSIGADTQYF	TGTGCCAGCAGTATCGGGGCAGATACGCAGTATTTT
TRBV4-2	NA	NA	TRBJ1-2	CASSQAGANYGYTF	TGTGCCAGCAGCCAAGCGGGGGCTAACTATGGCTACACCTTC
TRBV27	NA	NA	TRBJ1-6	CASSPDSPYSPLHF	TGTGCCAGCAGCCCCGACAGCCCTTATTCACCCCTCCACTTT
TRBV6-5	TRBD1	NA	TRBJ1-2	CASSLQGEDYGYTF	TGTGCCAGCAGTCTACAGGGGGAAGACTATGGCTACACCTTC
TRBV7-9	TRBD1	NA	TRBJ2-2	CASGWGRGHPGELFF	TGTGCCAGCGGCTGGGGCAGGGGGCATCCCGGGGAGCTGTTTTTT
TRBV5-4	TRBD2	NA	TRBJ2-3	CASSKPGLAVPDTQYF	TGTGCCAGCAGCAAGCCGGGACTAGCGGTCCCAGATACGCAGTATTTT
TRBV6-5	NA	NA	TRBJ2-7	CASSYSGGDLSYEQYF	TGTGCCAGCAGTTACTCCGGCGGGGACCTTTCCTACGAGCAGTACTTC
TRBV6-1	NA	NA	TRBJ1-5	CASSDQGYSNQPQHF	TGTGCCAGCAGTGATCAGGGATATAGCAATCAGCCCCAGCATTTT
TRBV5-6	NA	once	TRBJ1-6	CASRQGRDSPLHF	TGTGCCAGCAGACAGGGCCGAGATTCACCCCTCCACTTT
TRBV6-5	NA	few	TRBJ2-2	CASSFTYPGELFF	TGTGCCAGCAGTTTTACCTATCCCGGGGAGCTGTTTTTT
TRBV29-1	NA	NA	TRBJ2-4	CSVWTETDIQYF	TGCAGCGTCTGGACAGAAACGGACATTCAGTACTTC
TRBV4-3	NA	few	TRBJ1-6	CASSQEVGEVNSPLHF	TGCGCCAGCAGCCAAGAGGTAGGGGAGGTTAATTCACCCCTCCACTTT
TRBV9	TRBD2	NA	TRBJ2-7	CASSGQTSGYEQYF	TGTGCCAGCAGCGGACAGACTAGCGGCTACGAGCAGTACTTC
TRBV7-9	NA	NA	TRBJ1-1	CSSSSPPGGVFF	TGTTCCAGCAGCTCGCCTCCGGGTGGCGTTTTCTTT
TRBV2	TRBD1	NA	TRBJ2-7	CASRGDRGPSYEQYF	TGTGCCAGCAGGGGAGACAGGGGGCCTTCCTACGAGCAGTACTTC
TRBV28	TRBD2	NA	TRBJ2-1	CASSNSGNSYNEQFF	TGTGCCAGCAGTAATAGCGGGAACTCCTACAATGAGCAGTTCTTC
TRBV19	TRBD1	NA	TRBJ2-2	CASSPPGQGYTGELFF	TGTGCCAGTAGTCCACCGGGACAGGGCTACACCGGGGAGCTGTTTTTT
TRBV27	TRBD1	NA	TRBJ2-3	CASSLIRGPKPQDTQYF	TGTGCCAGCAGTTTAATCAGGGGGCCGAAGCCACAAGATACGCAGTATTTT
TRBV2	NA	NA	TRBJ2-5	CASSESGETQYF	TGTGCCAGCAGTGAATCGGGGGAGACCCAGTACTTC
TRBV4-1	TRBD2	NA	TRBJ2-2	CASSQARGLAGVNTGELFF	TGCGCCAGCAGCCAAGCTAGGGGACTAGCGGGGGTGAACACCGGGGAGCTGTTTTTT
TRBV19	NA	few	TRBJ1-1	CASSIGGNTEAFF	TGTGCCAGTAGTATAGGAGGGAACACTGAAGCTTTCTTT
TRBV18	NA	NA	TRBJ2-7	CASSPATGRKFPYEQYF	TGTGCCAGCTCACCAGCCACAGGCAGAAAGTTCCCCTACGAGCAGTACTTC
TRBV5-1	NA	NA	TRBJ2-7	CASSLDLYEQYF	TGCGCCAGCAGCTTGGACTTATACGAGCAGTACTTC
TRBV7-3	NA	NA	TRBJ1-2	CASSSRENYGYTF	TGTGCCAGCAGCTCCCGGGAAAACTATGGCTACACCTTC
TRBV29-1	NA	NA	TRBJ1-5	CSVEYGSQSNQPQHF	TGCAGCGTTGAATATGGGAGCCAGAGCAATCAGCCCCAGCATTTT
TRBV9	TRBD1	NA	TRBJ2-5	CASSVGDRGLQETQYF	TGTGCCAGCAGCGTAGGGGACAGGGGGCTACAAGAGACCCAGTACTTC
TRBV9	NA	NA	TRBJ2-1	CASQRTGHKFF	TGTGCCAGCCAAAGGACGGGACATAAGTTCTTC